The next 22 T cell receptor beta chains were all read from a single sample in a study of OX40 agonist ivuxolimab in advanced cancers. The method was immunoSEQ multiplex PCR; TCRdb's version includes in-frame clones alone and lacks a portion of them. The profile shows around 84,000 clones, around 92% of them singletons. Sequencing used CD4+ or CD8+ T cells sorted from blood, obtained in a trial of the OX40 agonist ivuxolimab. The receptors stem from an adult with an advanced solid tumor such as melanoma, head and neck, liver or kidney cancer.

CDR3 coding DNA: TGCGCCAGCAGCCAGGGGGCTTTGGGAAATCAGCCCCAGCATTTT. This sequence encodes CASSQGALGNQPQHF. This chain joins TRBV4-3 and TRBJ1-5, with D tentatively TRBD1 (6 bases). Trimming shortened V by 3 bases and J by 4 bases, and 13 bases separated the two germline ends. This CDR3 contains 15 residues. CDR1 LGHNA and CDR2 YSLEER come from the germline V gene.

The rearrangement links TRBV7-3 to TRBJ2-1; no clear D gene. The CDR3 consists of 14 residues. V lost 2 bases to trimming and J lost 2 bases, with 7 bases between them. Per germline, CDR1 SGHTA and CDR2 FQGTGA. The CDR3 is CASSLRATYNEQFF. In nucleotides, the CDR3 is TGTGCCAGCAGCTTACGAGCAACCTACAATGAGCAGTTCTTC.

This chain connects TRBV7-3 to TRBJ1-2; 10 bases agree with TRBD1. This CDR3 is built from 14 residues. The germline V gene has CDR1 SGHTA and CDR2 FQGTGA. Unmatched junction bases numbered 5, after V lost 4 bases and J lost 6 bases. The CDR3 DNA reads as TGTGCCAGCAGCTCGAAGACAGGGGGCAATGGCTACACCTTC. The encoded protein is CASSSKTGGNGYTF.

The chain links TRBV11-2 to TRBJ2-2; the match to TRBD2 covers 13 bases. The CDR3 contains 17 residues. V trimming: 4 bases; J trimming: 1 base; junction bases outside the gene matches: 3. Germline CDR1 SGHAT, CDR2 FQNNGV. The DNA for the CDR3 is TGTGCCAGCAGCTGGAGGACTAGCGGGAGGAACACCGGGGAGCTGTTTTTT. The encoded protein is CASSWRTSGRNTGELFF.

The CDR3 nucleotides are TGTGCCAGCAGCTGGGACAGTCAAGAGACCCAGTACTTC. This gives the protein CASSWDSQETQYF. This chain connects TRBV11-3 to TRBJ2-5; 7 nucleotides line up with TRBD1. The CDR3 has 13 amino acids. CDR1 and CDR2 from the germline V gene are SGHNT and YENEEA. Trimming at V came to 4 bases and at J to 2 bases, leaving 1 base not matched to a gene. The variable domain in full, with the rest retrieved from reference TRBV11-3 and TRBJ2-5, is EAGVVQSPRYKIIEKKQPVAFWCNPISGHNTLYWYLQNLGQGPELLIRYENEEAVDDSQLPKDRFSAERLKGVDSTLKIQPAELGDSAVYLCASSWDSQETQYFGPGTRLLVL.

The gene calls are TRBV2 and TRBJ1-1; D is undetermined. This CDR3 comprises 15 residues. Germline lookup yields CDR1 SNHLY and CDR2 FYNNEI. V shed 3 bases and J shed 0 bases, with 11 bases lying between them. For the CDR3, the DNA is TGTGCCAGCAGTGAGAGGGCTCGGATGAACACTGAAGCTTTCTTT. As protein: CASSERARMNTEAFF.

This clone was observed a few times. V gene TRBV28 combines with J gene TRBJ2-7; a weak D match, TRBD2 (5 bases). The CDR3 totals 16 residues. Germline CDR1 reads MDHEN; CDR2 reads SYDVKM. Trimming shortened V by 6 bases and J by 2 bases, and 20 bases separated the two germline ends. The CDR3 spells CASRTSWGEAPYEQYF. Here the CDR3 DNA reads TGTGCCAGCAGGACCTCTTGGGGAGAAGCCCCCTACGAGCAGTACTTC.

The chain joins TRBV27 to TRBJ2-5; 11 nucleotides line up with TRBD2. The CDR3 extends over 15 amino acids. V was pared by 10 bases and J by 1 base, with 8 bases of the junction left unmatched. Per the germline V gene, CDR1 is MNHEY and CDR2 is SMNVEV (reference sequence). The CDR3 DNA sequence: TGTGCCATCTCAAGGACTAGCGGGCCCCAAGAGACCCAGTACTTC. This gives the protein CAISRTSGPQETQYF.

The chain recombines TRBV7-8 with TRBJ2-3; 14 bases are a match to TRBD2. The germline V gene encodes CDR1 SGHVS and CDR2 FQNEAQ. The CDR3 consists of 17 residues. With 5 bases clipped from V and 4 bases from J, the junction kept 8 bases outside the gene matches. Here the CDR3 DNA reads TGTGCCAGCAGCCCTTGGGGACTAGCGGGAGCCTCAGATACGCAGTATTTT. As protein: CASSPWGLAGASDTQYF.

V and J are TRBV18 and TRBJ1-4; 7 positions match TRBD1. The CDR3 extends over 15 amino acids. CDR1 is KGHSH and CDR2 is LQKENI in the germline V gene. Losses at the gene ends were 5 bases for V and 5 bases for J; bases not matched to a gene: 8. DNA of the CDR3: TGTGCCAGCTCAGCCGGGACAGCAGTAAATGAAAAACTGTTTTTT. Translating it yields CASSAGTAVNEKLFF.

The V and J genes are TRBV11-2 and TRBJ1-3; D gene ambiguous. V was pared by 2 bases and J by 2 bases, with 7 bases between. The CDR3 consists of 14 residues. CDR1 is SGHAT, CDR2 FQNNGV, per germline. CDR3 nucleotides: TGTGCCAGCAGCTTAAGATTCACTGGAAACACCATATATTTT. The encoded protein is CASSLRFTGNTIYF.

J is TRBJ1-5 and V is TRBV11-3; D is uncertain. The germline CDR1 and CDR2 sequences are SGHNT and YENEEA. Trimming pared 10 bases from V and 6 bases from J, leaving 7 bases between. This CDR3 is 10 amino acids long. CDR3 in DNA: TGTGCCACCCCCCCTCAGCCCCAGCATTTT. Its translation: CATPPQPQHF.

CDR3 sequence reads: CASSENRNYGYTF. DNA for the CDR3: TGTGCCAGCAGTGAAAACAGGAACTATGGCTACACCTTC. V is TRBV2 and J is TRBJ1-2, with D possibly matching TRBD1 (5 bases). Between the trimmed V and J ends, which lost 2 bases and 2 bases, there was a span of 6 bases. The CDR3 spans 13 residues. Germline CDR1 reads SNHLY; CDR2 reads FYNNEI.

The genes are TRBV30 and TRBJ1-5, with 7 bases aligning to TRBD1. This CDR3 has 13 residues. CDR1 is GTSNPN, CDR2 SVGIG, per germline (reference sequence). V shed 3 bases and J 3 bases; nucleotides not matched to a gene: 2. CDR3 loop: CAWRTGPNQPQHF. DNA for the CDR3: TGTGCCTGGAGGACAGGGCCCAATCAGCCCCAGCATTTT.

The chain couples TRBV4-1 to TRBJ1-1; 9 positions agree with TRBD1. The V and J ends lost 2 bases and 6 bases, in that order; junction bases with no gene match: 7. Germline assignment: CDR1 MGHRA and CDR2 YSYEKL. This CDR3 contains 15 residues. The CDR3 DNA sequence: TGCGCCAGCAGCCAAATGAACAGGGGGCTTGCTGAAGCTTTCTTT. Its protein product is CASSQMNRGLAEAFF.

This clone has only one observation. The chain couples TRBV30 to TRBJ2-1, with unresolved D. This CDR3 has 16 amino acids. CDR1 GTSNPN and CDR2 SVGIG come from the germline V gene (reference sequence). V was cut by 1 base and J by 4 bases, with 17 bases left in between. CDR3 bases: TGTGCCTGGAGTGCCTTTCGCCGACGTGTATACAATGAGCAGTTCTTC. Translated: CAWSAFRRRVYNEQFF.

The rearrangement uses TRBV6-5 and TRBJ2-3; TRBD1 matches at 8 bases. V shed 6 bases and J 6 bases; nucleotides not matched to a gene: 5. The CDR3 runs to 13 residues. Per the germline V gene, CDR1 is MNHEY and CDR2 is SVGAGI. Here the CDR3 reads CASSQGAGDTQYF. The CDR3 DNA follows: TGTGCCAGCAGCCAGGGGGCAGGGGATACGCAGTATTTT.

The chain recombines TRBV9 with TRBJ2-7, with no clear D. The CDR3 is 16 residues long. Per the germline V gene, CDR1 is SGDLS and CDR2 is YYNGEE. Trimming took off 0 bases at V and 2 bases at J, with 15 bases between the two ends. This CDR3 is CASSVDDTRPPYEQYF. The CDR3 nucleotides are TGTGCCAGCAGCGTAGATGACACCCGGCCCCCCTACGAGCAGTACTTC.

Turning to this clone: Germline is not matched at one junction end, which may reflect a read error. The chain has TRBV30 and TRBJ2-5; D call uncertain. CDR1 and CDR2 (germline): GTSNPN, SVGIG (reference sequence). This CDR3 has 12 residues. The CDR3 nucleotides read TGTGCCTGGAGCGCAGTCCAACAGACCCAGTACTTC. Amino acid sequence: CAWSAVQQTQYF.

This clone has just a few counts. This chain uses TRBV5-4 with TRBJ2-7, with 9 bases identical to TRBD1. Germline V gene lookup returns CDR1 SGHNT and CDR2 YYREEE (reference sequence). The junction had 4 bases not matched to a gene; V was cut back by 4 bases and J by 2 bases. The length of the CDR3 is 14 residues. CDR3 loop: CASSPGTGTYEQYF. CDR3 nucleotides: TGTGCCAGCAGCCCCGGGACAGGGACCTACGAGCAGTACTTC.

CDR3 amino acids: CASSLLGASNQPQHF. In nucleotides, the CDR3 is TGTGCCAGCAGCTTACTGGGAGCCAGCAATCAGCCCCAGCATTTT. J is TRBJ1-5 and V is TRBV7-2; D gene ambiguous. CDR1 is SGHTA, CDR2 FQGNSA, per germline. V gave up 2 bases and J gave up 1 base, with 9 bases separating them. The CDR3 extends over 15 amino acids. The full variable domain, its missing parts supplied by reference TRBV7-2 and TRBJ1-5, is GAGVSQSPSNKVTEKGKDVELRCDPISGHTALYWYRQSLGQGLEFLIYFQGNSAPDKSGLPSDRFSAERTGGSVSTLTIQRTQQEDSAVYLCASSLLGASNQPQHFGDGTRLSIL.

Concerning this clone itself: The identical CDR3 is also encoded by other nucleotide sequences in the sample. The chain couples TRBV6-6 to TRBJ2-3; 9 nucleotides align to TRBD2. The CDR3 has 15 amino acids. Trimming took 8 bases from V and 1 from J; bases not matched to a gene: 7. Germline values: CDR1 MNHNY, CDR2 SVGAGI (reference sequence). The chain's CDR3 is CASGGGAGRTDTQYF. CDR3 DNA sequence: TGTGCCAGCGGCGGGGGGGCAGGCCGCACAGATACGCAGTATTTT.